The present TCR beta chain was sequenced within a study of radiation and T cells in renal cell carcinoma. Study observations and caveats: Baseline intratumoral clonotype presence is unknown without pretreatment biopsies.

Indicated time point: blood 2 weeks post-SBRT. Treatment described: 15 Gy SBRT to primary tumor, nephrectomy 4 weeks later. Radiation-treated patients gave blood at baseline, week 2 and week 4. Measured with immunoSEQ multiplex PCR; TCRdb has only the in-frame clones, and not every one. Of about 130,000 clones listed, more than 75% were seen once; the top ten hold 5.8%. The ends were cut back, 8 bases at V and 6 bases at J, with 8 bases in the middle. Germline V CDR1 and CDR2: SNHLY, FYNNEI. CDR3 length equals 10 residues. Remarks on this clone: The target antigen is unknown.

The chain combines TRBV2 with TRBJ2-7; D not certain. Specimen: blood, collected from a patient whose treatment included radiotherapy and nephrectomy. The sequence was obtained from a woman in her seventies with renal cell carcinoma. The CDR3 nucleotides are TGTGCCAGCCGTCGGGCCGAGCAGTACTTC. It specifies CASRRAEQYF. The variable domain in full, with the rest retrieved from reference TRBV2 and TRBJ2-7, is EPEVTQTPSHQVTQMGQEVILRCVPISNHLYFYWYRQILGQKVEFLVSFYNNEISEKSEIFDDQFSVERPDGSNFTLKIRSTKLEDSAMYFCASRRAEQYFGPGTRLTVT.